What follows are 17 T cell receptor beta chains derived from one specimen sequenced in a study of CD8+ T cells in alopecia areata. Extracted RNA was reverse transcribed, and the resulting cDNA served as sequencing template. Clones were sequenced by immunoSEQ multiplex PCR, and TCRdb holds only the in-frame ones, with some missing. Here the sample spans 100,000 to 120,000 clones, roughly 56% being singletons. Treatment of the sample: oral pan-JAK inhibitor, 5-10 mg twice daily. The sample in question was CD4+ T cells sorted from blood, obtained at week 24, from a patient treated with tofacitinib. The receptors here all came from a human donor with alopecia areata.

The genes are TRBV9 and TRBJ2-1; tentatively, D is TRBD1 (5 bases). CDR3 length: 12 amino acids. V shed 2 bases and J shed 8 bases, with 8 bases lying between them. Germline CDR1 reads SGDLS; CDR2 reads YYNGEE. Here the CDR3 DNA reads TGTGCCAGCAGCGTCCAGGGCTATGAGCAGTTCTTC. As protein: CASSVQGYEQFF. Filled out from reference TRBV9 and TRBJ2-1, the complete variable domain reads DSGVTQTPKHLITATGQRVTLRCSPRSGDLSVYWYQQSLDQGLQFLIQYYNGEERAKGNILERFSAQQFPDLHSELNLSSLELGDSALYFCASSVQGYEQFFGPGTRLTVL.

The chain carries TRBV5-4 and TRBJ2-5; D tentatively fits TRBD1 or TRBD2 (6 bases each). Between the trimmed V and J ends, which lost 0 bases and 5 bases, there was a span of 14 bases. The CDR3 runs to 15 residues. Germline values: CDR1 SGHNT, CDR2 YYREEE (reference sequence). The CDR3 protein is CASSLARGLEETQYF. The CDR3, as DNA: TGTGCCAGCAGCTTGGCCCGGGGGCTGGAGGAGACCCAGTACTTC.

The chain carries TRBV5-4 and TRBJ2-3; 9 bases agree with TRBD2. V dropped 4 bases and J dropped 2; count of bases not matched to a gene: 14. The CDR3 extends over 18 amino acids. Germline V gives CDR1 SGHNT, CDR2 YYREEE (reference sequence). The CDR3 DNA sequence: TGTGCCAGCAGCCGCTGGGCAGCGGGGGGCCCTGACACAGATACGCAGTATTTT. As protein: CASSRWAAGGPDTDTQYF.

The chain joins TRBV9 to TRBJ2-3, with 10 bases that match TRBD2. The CDR3 consists of 17 residues. The V gene end was trimmed by 4 bases and the J gene end by 1 base; junction bases not matched to a gene: 9. Germline CDR1 reads SGDLS; CDR2 reads YYNGEE. This CDR3 reads CASSTPGGTSGTDTQYF. Here the CDR3 DNA reads TGTGCCAGCAGCACCCCCGGGGGGACTAGCGGCACAGATACGCAGTATTTT.

The CDR3 loop is CASSLRAGRETQYF. CDR3 nucleotide sequence: TGTGCCAGCAGCTTAAGAGCGGGGAGGGAGACCCAGTACTTC. The chain combines TRBV11-2 with TRBJ2-5, with 7 bases aligning to TRBD2. V lost 2 bases to trimming and J lost 5 bases; unmatched junction nucleotides: 5. The CDR3 loop spans 14 amino acids. CDR1 is SGHAT and CDR2 is FQNNGV in the germline V gene.

The rearrangement links TRBV29-1 to TRBJ2-5, with 8 bases aligning to TRBD2. Germline V gives CDR1 SQVTM, CDR2 ANQGSEA. V lost 7 bases and J lost 3; bases outside the gene matches: 10. The CDR3 runs 14 residues. The DNA for the CDR3 is TGCAGCGGATCCGGGACTAGGGAGGAAGAGACCCAGTACTTC. Translating it yields CSGSGTREEETQYF.

The chain joins TRBV29-1 to TRBJ1-1, with D possibly being TRBD1 (6 bases). In germline, CDR1 is SQVTM, CDR2 ANQGSEA. The CDR3 runs to 13 residues. Trimming took off 7 bases at V and 0 bases at J, with 12 bases between the two ends. The CDR3 sequence is CSGTTGMNTEAFF. The CDR3 nucleotides are TGCAGCGGGACTACAGGGATGAACACTGAAGCTTTCTTT.

This clone has more than one count but fewer than ten. CDR3 DNA sequence: TGTGCCACCAGCATACGCCAGGGCCGGAATTCACCCCTCCACTTT. Amino acids: CATSIRQGRNSPLHF. This chain uses TRBV15 with TRBJ1-6; the D gene is possibly TRBD1 (5 bases). Germline loops: CDR1 LNHNV, CDR2 YYDKDF (reference sequence). CDR3 length: 15 amino acids. Trimming stripped 4 bases from V and 7 bases from J, with 14 bases between.

V gene TRBV2 combines with J gene TRBJ2-7; no firm D call. Germline V CDR1 and CDR2: SNHLY, FYNNEI. The V gene lost 6 bases and the J gene lost 0 bases, with 6 bases spanning the gap. CDR3 length: 12 residues. The CDR3 loop is CASSYTSYEQYF. The CDR3 DNA sequence: TGTGCCAGCAGCTACACCTCCTACGAGCAGTACTTC.

The V gene is TRBV30, the J gene TRBJ2-1; 7 bases align to TRBD2. This CDR3 region has 15 residues. Trimming removed 2 bases from V and 8 bases from J; junction bases left unmatched: 12. Germline CDR1 GTSNPN, CDR2 SVGIG (reference sequence). The CDR3 loop reads CAWSRTRDLNDEQFF. The DNA of the CDR3 is TGTGCCTGGAGTAGGACTAGAGACCTTAACGATGAGCAGTTCTTC.

The chain employs TRBV29-1 and TRBJ1-1; D call uncertain. V lost 4 bases and J lost 4, with 1 base in between. The CDR3 extends over 9 amino acids. In germline, CDR1 is SQVTM, CDR2 ANQGSEA. The CDR3 DNA reads TGCAGCGTTGGCACTGAAGCTTTCTTT. It encodes CSVGTEAFF.

The chain joins TRBV4-1 to TRBJ1-6; 8 bases are a match to TRBD1. This CDR3 has 17 amino acids. The ends lost 4 bases at V and 9 bases at J; junction bases unmatched: 14. CDR1 is MGHRA, CDR2 YSYEKL, per germline. This CDR3 is CASSPSLRQGWGSPLHF. The CDR3 bases are TGCGCCAGCAGCCCTTCACTCCGACAGGGGTGGGGTTCACCCCTCCACTTT.

The chain links TRBV14 to TRBJ2-7, with D unresolved. Germline CDR1 reads SGHDN; CDR2 reads FVKESK. Trimming cost V 4 bases and J 2 bases, with 9 bases left between them. The CDR3 extends over 13 amino acids. The DNA for the CDR3 is TGTGCCAGCAGCCCCGGCCTTACCTACGAGCAGTACTTC. Amino acid sequence: CASSPGLTYEQYF.

This sequence joins TRBV29-1 and TRBJ2-7; possibly TRBD1 for D (5 bases). V lost 4 bases, J lost 6 bases, and 22 bases lay in between. The CDR3 consists of 15 residues. The germline V gene has CDR1 SQVTM and CDR2 ANQGSEA. CDR3 amino acids: CSVGHWQGRRREQYF. In DNA form, the CDR3 reads TGCAGCGTTGGTCATTGGCAGGGCCGTCGGCGCGAGCAGTACTTC.

The CDR3 bases are TGCAGCGTTGGGACCAAGGGTCTCTATGGCTACACCTTC. Translating gives CSVGTKGLYGYTF. The chain links TRBV29-1 to TRBJ1-2; D uncertain. Germline assignment: CDR1 SQVTM and CDR2 ANQGSEA. The germline V and J ends were trimmed by 4 bases and 4 bases, with 13 bases remaining between them. The CDR3 spans 13 residues.

J is TRBJ2-7 and V is TRBV7-2; D gene ambiguous. The CDR3 is 13 amino acids. Looked up from germline, CDR1 is SGHTA and CDR2 is FQGNSA. Trimming cost V 5 bases and J 9 bases, with 17 bases left between them. The CDR3 loop is CASSPGRVVGQYF. The CDR3 DNA reads as TGTGCCAGCAGCCCCGGACGGGTGGTGGGGCAGTACTTC.

V usage is TRBV27 and J usage is TRBJ1-5; the D is unclear. The CDR3 has 15 residues. Germline loops: CDR1 MNHEY, CDR2 SMNVEV (reference sequence). With 6 bases removed from V and 0 bases from J, the gap between germline ends came to 12 bases. The CDR3 is CASRGMGSSNQPQHF. In DNA, the CDR3 is TGTGCCAGCAGGGGGATGGGGTCTAGCAATCAGCCCCAGCATTTT.